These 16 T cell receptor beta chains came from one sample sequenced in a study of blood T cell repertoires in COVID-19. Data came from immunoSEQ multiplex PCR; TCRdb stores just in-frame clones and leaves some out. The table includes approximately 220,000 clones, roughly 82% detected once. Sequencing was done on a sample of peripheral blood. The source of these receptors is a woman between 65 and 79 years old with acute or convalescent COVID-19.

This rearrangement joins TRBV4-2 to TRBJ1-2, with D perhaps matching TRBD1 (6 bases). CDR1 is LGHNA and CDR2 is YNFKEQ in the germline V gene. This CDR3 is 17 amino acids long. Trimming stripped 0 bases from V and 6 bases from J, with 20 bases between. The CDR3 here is CASSQDGNYRAPDGYTF. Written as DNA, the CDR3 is TGTGCCAGCAGCCAAGATGGGAACTACAGGGCTCCAGATGGCTACACCTTC.

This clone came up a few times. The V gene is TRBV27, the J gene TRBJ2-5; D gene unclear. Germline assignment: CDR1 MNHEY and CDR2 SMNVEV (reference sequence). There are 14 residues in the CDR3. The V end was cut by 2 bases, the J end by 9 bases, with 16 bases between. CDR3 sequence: CASSLGTSPQAQYF. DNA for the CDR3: TGTGCCAGCAGTTTAGGCACGAGTCCCCAGGCCCAGTACTTC.

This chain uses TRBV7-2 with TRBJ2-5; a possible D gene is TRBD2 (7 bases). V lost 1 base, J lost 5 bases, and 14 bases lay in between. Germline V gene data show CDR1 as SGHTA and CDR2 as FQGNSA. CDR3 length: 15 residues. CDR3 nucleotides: TGTGCCAGCAGCTTAGAGTGGGGGGGCCGGGAGACCCAGTACTTC. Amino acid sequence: CASSLEWGGRETQYF.

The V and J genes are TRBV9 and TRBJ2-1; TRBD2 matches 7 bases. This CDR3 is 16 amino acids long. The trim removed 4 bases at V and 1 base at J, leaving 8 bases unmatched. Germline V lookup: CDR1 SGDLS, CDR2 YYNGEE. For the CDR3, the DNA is TGTGCCAGCAGCTCCCGGACTAGTCCTTCCTACAATGAGCAGTTCTTC. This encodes CASSSRTSPSYNEQFF.

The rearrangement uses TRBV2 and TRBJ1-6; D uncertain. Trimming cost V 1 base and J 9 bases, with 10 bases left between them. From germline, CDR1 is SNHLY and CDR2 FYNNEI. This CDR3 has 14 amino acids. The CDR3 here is CASSEVVGGSPLHF. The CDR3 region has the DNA TGTGCCAGCAGTGAAGTCGTAGGAGGTTCACCCCTCCACTTT. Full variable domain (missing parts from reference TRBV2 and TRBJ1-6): EPEVTQTPSHQVTQMGQEVILRCVPISNHLYFYWYRQILGQKVEFLVSFYNNEISEKSEIFDDQFSVERPDGSNFTLKIRSTKLEDSAMYFCASSEVVGGSPLHFGNGTRLTVT.

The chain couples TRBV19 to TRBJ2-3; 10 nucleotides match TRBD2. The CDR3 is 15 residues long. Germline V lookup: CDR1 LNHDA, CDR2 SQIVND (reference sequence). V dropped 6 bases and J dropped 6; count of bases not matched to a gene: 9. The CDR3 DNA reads TGTGCCAGTAGCCCAAGCGGGGGGGCCATCGATACGCAGTATTTT. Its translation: CASSPSGGAIDTQYF. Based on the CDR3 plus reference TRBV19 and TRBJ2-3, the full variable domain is DGGITQSPKYLFRKEGQNVTLSCEQNLNHDAMYWYRQDPGQGLRLIYYSQIVNDFQKGDIAEGYSVSREKKESFPLTVTSAQKNPTAFYLCASSPSGGAIDTQYFGPGTRLTVL.

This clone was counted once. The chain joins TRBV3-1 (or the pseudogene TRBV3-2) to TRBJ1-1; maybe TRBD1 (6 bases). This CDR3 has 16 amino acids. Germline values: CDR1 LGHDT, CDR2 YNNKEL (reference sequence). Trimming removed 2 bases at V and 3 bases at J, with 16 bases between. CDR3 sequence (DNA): TGTGCCAGCAGCCAACCGCGACAGGCTGCGGACACTGAAGCTTTCTTT. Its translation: CASSQPRQAADTEAFF.

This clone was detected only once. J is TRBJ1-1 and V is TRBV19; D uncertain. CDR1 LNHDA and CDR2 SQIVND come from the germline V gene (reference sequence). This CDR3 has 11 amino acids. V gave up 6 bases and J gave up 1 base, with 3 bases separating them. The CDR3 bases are TGTGCCAGTAGCCGGAACACTGAAGCTTTCTTT. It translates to CASSRNTEAFF.

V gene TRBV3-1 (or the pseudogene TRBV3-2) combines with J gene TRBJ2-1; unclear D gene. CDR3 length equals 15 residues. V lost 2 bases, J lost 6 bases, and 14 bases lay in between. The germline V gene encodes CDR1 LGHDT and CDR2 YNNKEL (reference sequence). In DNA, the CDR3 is TGTGCCAGCAGCCAATTCTCGGGTGCTCTCAATGAGCAGTTCTTC. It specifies CASSQFSGALNEQFF.

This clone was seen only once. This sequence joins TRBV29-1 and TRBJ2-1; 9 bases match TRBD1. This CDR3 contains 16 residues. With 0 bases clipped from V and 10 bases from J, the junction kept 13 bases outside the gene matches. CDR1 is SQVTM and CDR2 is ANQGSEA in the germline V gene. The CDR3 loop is CSVEDRGTGSQGEQFF. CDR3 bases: TGCAGCGTTGAAGATAGGGGGACAGGGAGTCAGGGGGAGCAGTTCTTC.

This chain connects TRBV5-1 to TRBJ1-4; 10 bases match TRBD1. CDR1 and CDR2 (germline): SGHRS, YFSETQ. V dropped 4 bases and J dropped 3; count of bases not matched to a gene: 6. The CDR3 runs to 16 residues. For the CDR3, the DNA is TGCGCCAGCAGCCAACAAGGACAGGGGGCTAATGAAAAACTGTTTTTT. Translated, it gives CASSQQGQGANEKLFF.

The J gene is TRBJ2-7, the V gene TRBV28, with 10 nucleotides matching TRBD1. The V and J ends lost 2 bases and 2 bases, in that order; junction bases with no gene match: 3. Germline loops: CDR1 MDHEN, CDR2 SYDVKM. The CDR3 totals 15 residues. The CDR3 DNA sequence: TGTGCCAGCAGTTTAACCGGGACAGGGGCCTACGAGCAGTACTTC. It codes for CASSLTGTGAYEQYF.

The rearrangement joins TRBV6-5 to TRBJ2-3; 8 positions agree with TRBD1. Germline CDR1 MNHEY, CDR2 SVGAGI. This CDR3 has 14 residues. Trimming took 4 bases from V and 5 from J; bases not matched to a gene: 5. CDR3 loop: CASSFGQGLDTQYF. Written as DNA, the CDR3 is TGTGCCAGCAGTTTCGGACAGGGACTAGATACGCAGTATTTT.

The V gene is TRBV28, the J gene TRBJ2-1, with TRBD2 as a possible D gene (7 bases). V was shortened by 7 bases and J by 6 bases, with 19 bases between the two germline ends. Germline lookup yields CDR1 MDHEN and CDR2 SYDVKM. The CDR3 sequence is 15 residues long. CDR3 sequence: CASIYEGGLSNEQFF. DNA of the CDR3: TGTGCCAGCATATACGAGGGGGGACTAAGCAATGAGCAGTTCTTC. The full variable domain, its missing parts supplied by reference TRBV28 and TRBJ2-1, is DVKVTQSSRYLVKRTGEKVFLECVQDMDHENMFWYRQDPGLGLRLIYFSYDVKMKEKGDIPEGYSVSREKKERFSLILESASTNQTSMYLCASIYEGGLSNEQFFGPGTRLTVL.

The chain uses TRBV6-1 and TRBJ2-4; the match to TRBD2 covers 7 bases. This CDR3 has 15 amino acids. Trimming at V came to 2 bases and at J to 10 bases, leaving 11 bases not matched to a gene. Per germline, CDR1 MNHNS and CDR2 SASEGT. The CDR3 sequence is CASSETYTMGGIQYF. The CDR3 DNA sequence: TGTGCCAGCAGTGAAACCTACACCATGGGAGGGATTCAGTACTTC.

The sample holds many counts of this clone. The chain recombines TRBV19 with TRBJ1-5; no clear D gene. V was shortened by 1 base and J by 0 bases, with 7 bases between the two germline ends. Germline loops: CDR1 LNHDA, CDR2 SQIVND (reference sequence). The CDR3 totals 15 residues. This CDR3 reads CASSIVSYSNQPQHF. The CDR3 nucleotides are TGTGCCAGTAGTATAGTCAGTTATAGCAATCAGCCCCAGCATTTT.